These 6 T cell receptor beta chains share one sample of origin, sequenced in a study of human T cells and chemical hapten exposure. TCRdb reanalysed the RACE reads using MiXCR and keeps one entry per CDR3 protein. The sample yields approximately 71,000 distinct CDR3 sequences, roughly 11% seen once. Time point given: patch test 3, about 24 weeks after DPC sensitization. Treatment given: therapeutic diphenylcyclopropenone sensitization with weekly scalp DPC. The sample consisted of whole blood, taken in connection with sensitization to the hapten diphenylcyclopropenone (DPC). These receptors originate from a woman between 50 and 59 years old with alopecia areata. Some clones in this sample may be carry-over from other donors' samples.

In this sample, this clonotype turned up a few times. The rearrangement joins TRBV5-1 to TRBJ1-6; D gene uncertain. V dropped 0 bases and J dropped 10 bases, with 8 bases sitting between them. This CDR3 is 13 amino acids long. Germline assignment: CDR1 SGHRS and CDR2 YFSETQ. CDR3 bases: TGCGCCAGCAGCTTGGGACATGGCTCACCCCTCCACTTT. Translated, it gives CASSLGHGSPLHF.

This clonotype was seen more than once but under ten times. The CDR3 spells CSAVRWTVPSRDTQYF. CDR3 nucleotides: TGCAGTGCCGTCCGTTGGACTGTCCCTTCCAGAGATACGCAGTATTTT. The rearrangement uses TRBV20-1 and TRBJ2-3, with D tentatively TRBD2 (5 bases). Germline-derived CDR1 and CDR2 are DFQATT and SNEGSKA (reference sequence). Between the trimmed V and J ends, which lost 6 bases and 5 bases, there was a span of 24 bases. The CDR3 has 16 residues.

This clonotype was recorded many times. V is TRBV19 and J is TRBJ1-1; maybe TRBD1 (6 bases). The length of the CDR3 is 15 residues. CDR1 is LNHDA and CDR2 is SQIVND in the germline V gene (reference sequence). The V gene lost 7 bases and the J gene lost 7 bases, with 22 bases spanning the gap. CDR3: CASISPATGNLEAFF. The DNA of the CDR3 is TGTGCCAGTATTAGCCCCGCAACAGGGAACCTTGAAGCTTTCTTT.

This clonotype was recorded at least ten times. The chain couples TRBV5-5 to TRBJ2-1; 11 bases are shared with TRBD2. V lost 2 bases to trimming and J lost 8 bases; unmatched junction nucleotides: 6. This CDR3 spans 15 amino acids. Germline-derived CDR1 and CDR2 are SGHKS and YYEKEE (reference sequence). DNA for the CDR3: TGTGCCAGCAGCTTCACTAGCGGGAGAAACTATGAGCAGTTCTTC. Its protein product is CASSFTSGRNYEQFF.

The CDR3 DNA reads as TGTGCCAGCAGTTATAGGGGGACCACCTACGAGCAGTACTTC. Its protein is CASSYRGTTYEQYF. The J gene is TRBJ2-7, the V gene TRBV6-5; D is perhaps TRBD1 (6 bases). In germline, CDR1 is MNHEY, CDR2 SVGAGI. CDR3 length: 14 residues. V was cut by 3 bases and J by 2 bases, with 11 bases left in between.

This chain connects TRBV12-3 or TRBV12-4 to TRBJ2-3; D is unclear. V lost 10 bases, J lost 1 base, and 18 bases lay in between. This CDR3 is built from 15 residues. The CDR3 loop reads CATHQSPRRTDTQYF. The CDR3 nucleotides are TGTGCCACCCACCAGTCACCTCGACGCACAGATACGCAGTATTTT.